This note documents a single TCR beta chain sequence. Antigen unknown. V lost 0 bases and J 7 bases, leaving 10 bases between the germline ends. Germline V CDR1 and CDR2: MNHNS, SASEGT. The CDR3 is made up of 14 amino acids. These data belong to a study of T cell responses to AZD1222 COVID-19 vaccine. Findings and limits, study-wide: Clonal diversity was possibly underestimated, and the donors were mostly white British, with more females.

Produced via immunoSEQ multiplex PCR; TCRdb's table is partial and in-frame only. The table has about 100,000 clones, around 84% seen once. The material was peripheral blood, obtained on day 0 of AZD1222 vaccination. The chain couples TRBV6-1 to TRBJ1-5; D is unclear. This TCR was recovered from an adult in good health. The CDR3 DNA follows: TGTGCCAGCAGTGAAGCGGGGTCTGGCCAGCCCCAGCATTTT. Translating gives CASSEAGSGQPQHF.